The T cell receptor (beta chain) described here comes from a study of blood T cells in healthy people across ages. Together with a sample-barcoded 5' primer, a J-beta primer mix was included in a second PCR lasting about 7 to 11 cycles. In TCRdb, the 5' RACE reads were re-called with MiXCR into one record per CDR3 protein. This table holds 1.8 million or so distinct CDR3 sequences, about two fifths found once. This clonotype has more than one count but fewer than ten. The CDR3 has 16 residues. Germline CDR1 is DFQATT and CDR2 is SNEGSKA (reference sequence). Losses at the gene ends were 3 bases for V and 10 bases for J; bases not matched to a gene: 18.

The specimen sequenced was blood. This sequence was found in a human donor in good health. The genes are TRBV20-1 and TRBJ1-2, with TRBD1 matching over 9 bases. CDR3 coding DNA: TGCAGTGCTAGCCTAATAACACAGGGGGCTGTGGAGAACTACACCTTC. The encoded protein is CSASLITQGAVENYTF.